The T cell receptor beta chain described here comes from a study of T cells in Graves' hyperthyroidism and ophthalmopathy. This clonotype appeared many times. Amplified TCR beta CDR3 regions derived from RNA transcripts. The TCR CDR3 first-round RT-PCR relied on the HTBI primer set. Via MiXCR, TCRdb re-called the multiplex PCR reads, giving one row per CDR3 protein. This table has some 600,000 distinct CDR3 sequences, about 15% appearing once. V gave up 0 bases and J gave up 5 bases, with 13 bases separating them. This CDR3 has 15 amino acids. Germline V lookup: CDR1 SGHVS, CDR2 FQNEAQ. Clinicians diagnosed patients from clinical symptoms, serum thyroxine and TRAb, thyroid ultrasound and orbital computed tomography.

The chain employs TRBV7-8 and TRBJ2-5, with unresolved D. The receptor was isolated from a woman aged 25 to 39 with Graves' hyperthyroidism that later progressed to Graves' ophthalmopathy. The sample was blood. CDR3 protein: CASSLALRLRETQYF. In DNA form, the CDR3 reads TGTGCCAGCAGCTTAGCGCTGCGGTTGCGGGAGACCCAGTACTTC.